This TCR beta chain comes out of a study of blood T cell repertoires in COVID-19. Looking at the study overall: The samples span acute and convalescent COVID-19 from the United States, Italy and Spain. T cells, B-cell-depleted T cells, or PBMCs supplied cDNA or gDNA.

The CDR3 spans 12 residues. Germline assignment: CDR1 MNHEY and CDR2 SVGAGI. The ends were cut back, 9 bases at V and 2 bases at J, with 10 bases in the middle. Of note for this clone: Other DNA sequences within the sample encode an identical CDR3.

Generated by immunoSEQ multiplex PCR, the TCRdb table keeps only in-frame clones and is missing some. Of some 250,000 clones in the sample, 81% were seen once. The sequence was obtained from an older woman with active or convalescent COVID-19. The sample taken for sequencing was peripheral blood. This rearrangement joins TRBV6-5 to TRBJ1-2; D gene uncertain. CDR3 sequence: CASRAGNYGYTF. CDR3 nucleotide sequence: TGTGCCAGTCGAGCGGGGAACTATGGCTACACCTTC.